A single sample gave rise to the 12 T cell receptor beta chains below, sequenced in a study of blood T cell repertoires in COVID-19. Clones were read by immunoSEQ multiplex PCR, and TCRdb kept only the in-frame ones, dropping some. The sample has a few hundred thousand clones; nearly 90% are singletons. The sequencing input was PBMCs or T cells enriched from blood (not recorded which). The receptors here all came from a woman aged 55-75 years who had recovered from COVID-19.

The table lists this clone with a count of one. The chain employs TRBV4-1 and TRBJ2-7; D is perhaps TRBD2 (6 bases). Trimming cost V 0 bases and J 1 base, with 10 bases left between them. The CDR3 loop spans 15 amino acids. Germline V gives CDR1 MGHRA, CDR2 YSYEKL. CDR3 protein: CASSQDGTQSYEQYF. The CDR3 DNA is TGCGCCAGCAGCCAAGATGGGACTCAATCCTACGAGCAGTACTTC.

This chain joins TRBV5-1 and TRBJ2-5, with 10 bases matching TRBD2. The V gene's germline CDR1 is SGHRS and CDR2 YFSETQ. The CDR3 is 14 amino acids. The junction had 9 bases not matched to a gene; V was cut back by 4 bases and J by 9 bases. The CDR3 sequence is CASSPGTSDRAQYF. DNA of the CDR3: TGCGCCAGCAGCCCAGGGACTAGCGATAGGGCCCAGTACTTC.

The J gene is TRBJ2-2, the V gene TRBV7-9; D not resolved. The CDR3 totals 13 residues. Germline values: CDR1 SEHNR, CDR2 FQNEAQ (reference sequence). V lost 1 base and J lost 6, with 6 bases in between. The CDR3 spells CASSLGLAGELFF. The CDR3, as DNA: TGTGCCAGCAGCTTAGGGCTCGCCGGGGAGCTGTTTTTT.

The gene calls are TRBV5-1 and TRBJ1-1, with TRBD1 matching 9 bases. CDR1 and CDR2 (germline): SGHRS, YFSETQ. This CDR3 is 15 amino acids long. Trimming removed 4 bases from V and 3 bases from J; junction bases left unmatched: 7. CDR3 bases: TGCGCCAGCAGCGTGATCCGGACAGGGGACACTGAAGCTTTCTTT. Translation gives CASSVIRTGDTEAFF.

This sequence joins TRBV5-4 and TRBJ1-1; no clear D. Germline V lookup: CDR1 SGHNT, CDR2 YYREEE (reference sequence). The CDR3 sequence is 12 residues long. V lost 6 bases and J 1 base, leaving 7 bases between the germline ends. CDR3 in amino acids: CASKRRNTEAFF. CDR3 DNA sequence: TGTGCCAGCAAACGGAGGAACACTGAAGCTTTCTTT.

This rearrangement joins TRBV29-1 to TRBJ1-6, with 10 bases that match TRBD1. The CDR3 consists of 14 residues. Germline trimming cut 6 bases from V and 6 bases from J; bases unmatched to any gene: 5. Germline V CDR1 and CDR2: SQVTM, ANQGSEA. The CDR3 loop is CSVGRTGGNSPLHF. In DNA form, the CDR3 reads TGCAGCGTCGGACGGACAGGGGGTAATTCACCCCTCCACTTT.

V is TRBV2 and J is TRBJ1-3; D might be TRBD1 (5 bases). V was shortened by 0 bases and J by 3 bases, with 9 bases between the two germline ends. This CDR3 region has 15 residues. Per germline, CDR1 SNHLY and CDR2 FYNNEI. The CDR3 coding sequence is TGTGCCAGCAGTGAAGCAGGGGTCTATGGAAACACCATATATTTT. Its protein is CASSEAGVYGNTIYF.

V gene TRBV28 combines with J gene TRBJ2-3; D is ambiguous. The CDR3 consists of 13 residues. The V and J ends lost 6 bases and 3 bases respectively, with 10 bases between them. Germline CDR1 MDHEN, CDR2 SYDVKM. CDR3 protein: CASSNIATDTQYF. As DNA, the CDR3 is TGTGCCAGCAGCAACATTGCAACAGATACGCAGTATTTT.

This clone was detected only a few times. The chain joins TRBV7-9 to TRBJ2-1; possibly TRBD2 for D (5 bases). Germline CDR1 is SEHNR and CDR2 is FQNEAQ (reference sequence). CDR3 size: 15 residues. V shed 7 bases and J shed 0 bases, with 13 bases lying between them. The CDR3 loop reads CASTSGAGSYNEQFF. The DNA of the CDR3 is TGTGCCAGCACCTCTGGCGCGGGCTCCTACAATGAGCAGTTCTTC.

This chain joins TRBV7-9 and TRBJ2-5; 9 nucleotides line up with TRBD1. CDR3 length: 14 residues. V was clipped by 7 bases and J by 4 bases; unmatched bases: 7. The germline CDR1 and CDR2 sequences are SEHNR and FQNEAQ (reference sequence). This CDR3 reads CASTLDRGRETQYF. CDR3 nucleotides: TGTGCCAGCACCCTGGACAGGGGAAGAGAGACCCAGTACTTC. The whole variable domain, filled in from reference TRBV7-9 and TRBJ2-5, reads DTGVSQNPRHKITKRGQNVTFRCDPISEHNRLYWYRQTLGQGPEFLTYFQNEAQLEKSRLLSDRFSAERPKGSFSTLEIQRTEQGDSAMYLCASTLDRGRETQYFGPGTRLLVL.

V is TRBV5-4 and J is TRBJ2-1; TRBD2 aligns across 13 bases. Germline CDR1 is SGHNT and CDR2 is YYREEE (reference sequence). The ends lost 2 bases at V and 4 bases at J; junction bases unmatched: 6. The CDR3 length is 17 residues. The CDR3 reads CASSFSGLAGAYNEQFF. The CDR3 coding sequence is TGTGCCAGCAGCTTTAGCGGACTAGCGGGAGCATACAATGAGCAGTTCTTC.

The chain is built from TRBV2 and TRBJ1-1, with D possibly matching TRBD1 (5 bases). V was pared by 4 bases and J by 1 base, with 10 bases between. Germline V gives CDR1 SNHLY, CDR2 FYNNEI. CDR3 length: 14 residues. The CDR3 nucleotides are TGTGCCAGCAGTGCTAGGACACAGAACACTGAAGCTTTCTTT. This gives the protein CASSARTQNTEAFF.